This T cell receptor (beta chain) was observed in a study of beta chain features in type 1 diabetes (dated by TCRdb to 2016 to 2019). With respect to the entire study: Mean age, gender distribution, total cell number and subset yield were not different between patients and healthy donors. A total of roughly 99,000,000 sorted cells were examined across all samples, and the number of cells per subset was strongly correlated with RNA yield. The study compared TCRB repertoires of sorted circulating CD4+ T cell subsets between recently diagnosed type 1 diabetes patients and matched healthy donors. Regulatory and stem cell-like memory subsets were obtained from only 8 patients and roughly 8 healthy donors, while naive and central memory subsets were obtained from all 28 donors.

Comments on this clone: The antigen this receptor binds is unknown. The input lacks base qualities; no much larger clone sits a single base away.

From each donor, a single peripheral blood sample of approximately 0.11 L on average was drawn into heparinised tubes. Using a panel that included CD45RO, CCR7, CD25, CD127, CD95 and CD27, naive, central memory, regulatory and stem cell-like memory CD4+ T cells were sorted on a BD FACSAria II. Purity was above 95% for every sorted population. Right away, PBMCs were isolated by Lymphoprep density gradient centrifugation and were stained directly, with no culture step. To minimize batch effects, samples were stained and sorted in pairs, one healthy donor with one patient per experiment. Summary of the overall study and its limitations: A moderate but significant shortening of TCRB CDR3 length was observed in type 1 diabetes patients in all four CD4+ subsets. Because cDNA was sequenced instead of genomic DNA, highly expressing activated cells could be over-represented, though the groups showed no difference in activation or CD3 levels. Only small numbers of individuals were included in the HLA sub-analyses, which left unresolved whether HLA type had any influence on TCRB rearrangement. At VDJ recombination sites, patients with type 1 diabetes made fewer insertions and deleted more nucleotides, a pattern implying thymic rearrangement abnormalities. Naive, central memory and regulatory TCRB repertoires appeared more similar among patients than among healthy donors. PCR might favor shorter templates, but patient and control samples were amplified and corrected together, so any skew would affect both groups equally.

The High Capacity cDNA Reverse Transcription Kit was used to reverse transcribe all of the isolated RNA, meaning that expressed TCRB transcripts were what got sequenced. Naive, central memory and regulatory T cell samples underwent deep immunoSEQ sequencing, averaging around 4 million total reads per sample. Sorted cells were lysed in RLT buffer, and RNA was extracted using DNase-treated RNeasy Micro or Mini kits according to cell number. Each cell subset was processed on its own to prevent cross-contamination, while patient and healthy donor samples were processed together. The immunoSEQ multiplex PCR was used to amplify TCRB sequences from cDNA, generating 87-bp fragments that spanned the CDR3 region. Sequencing of the amplicons was done on the Illumina HiSeq platform. The authors processed their data as follows. PCR bias was computationally corrected using synthetic template baselines, reads within Hamming distance 2 were collapsed, and singletons that could not be merged were discarded. Reads were aligned to IMGT to assign V, D and J genes, CDR3 length, and insertions or deletions at six rearrangement sites. Clonotype counts were normalized to sorted cell number within each subset before computing true diversity and Gini coefficients with the tcR R package. Repertoire sharing was quantified using the overlap coefficient calculated on TCRB nucleotide sequences. TCRdb's version of the immuneACCESS table is confined to in-frame rearrangements and falls short of the full clone set. An unresolved V gene accounts for under half of the shortfall where checked; the remainder is of unknown origin. Clone size and the V and J calls come from that table; the DNA yielded D and trimming. The table for this sample lists 130,000 to 150,000 clones; less than 9% of them were counted only once. Approximately 1.5% of the sample belongs to the ten largest clones.

From V the trimming removes 4 bases and from J it removes 6 bases, while the gene matches leave 2 bases of the junction unaccounted for. The CDR3, from cysteine to phenylalanine, totals 12 residues. Only CDR3 DNA remains: 36 bases, in frame from the first base. The receptor's source is a woman in her twenties or thirties in good health. Sequencing input: central memory CD4+ T cells from blood. The chain uses TRBV23-1 and TRBJ2-7; 8 bases in between match TRBD1. TRBV23-1 is treated as an ORF (open reading frame) with a function not yet certain. The DNA sequence reads TGCGCCAGCAGTCCGACAGGGGCCGAGCAGTACTTC. The translation is CASSPTGAEQYF.